This entry describes one T cell receptor beta chain. These data come from a study of T cell changes during pregnancy in multiple sclerosis. Here immunoSEQ multiplex PCR was the method, and the copy in TCRdb shows in-frame clones only, minus some. Of around 51,000 clones listed, just over 90% were seen once; the top ten hold under 2%. The sample here was peripheral blood, taken in the second trimester of pregnancy. The source of this sequence is a female donor with multiple sclerosis, enrolled in a pregnancy study.

The CDR3 here is CASSSRTSGSPDTQYF. The DNA for the CDR3 is TGTGCCAGCAGCTCAAGGACTAGCGGGAGCCCAGATACGCAGTATTTT. The chain recombines TRBV7-6 with TRBJ2-3; 13 bases agree with TRBD2. Germline loops: CDR1 SGHVS, CDR2 FNYEAQ. V was clipped by 4 bases and J by 4 bases; unmatched bases: 5. The length of the CDR3 is 16 residues.